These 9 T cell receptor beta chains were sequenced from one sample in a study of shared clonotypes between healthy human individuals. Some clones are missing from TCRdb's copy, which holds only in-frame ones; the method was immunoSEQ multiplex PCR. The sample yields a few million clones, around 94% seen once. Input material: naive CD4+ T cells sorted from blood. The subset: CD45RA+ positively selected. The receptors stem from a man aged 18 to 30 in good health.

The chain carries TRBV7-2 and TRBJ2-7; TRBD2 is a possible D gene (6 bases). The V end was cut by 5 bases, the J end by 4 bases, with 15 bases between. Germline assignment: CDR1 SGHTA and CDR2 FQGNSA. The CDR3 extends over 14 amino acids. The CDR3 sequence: CASSPQASVYEQYF. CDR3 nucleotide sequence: TGTGCCAGCAGCCCCCAGGCTAGCGTGTACGAGCAGTACTTC.

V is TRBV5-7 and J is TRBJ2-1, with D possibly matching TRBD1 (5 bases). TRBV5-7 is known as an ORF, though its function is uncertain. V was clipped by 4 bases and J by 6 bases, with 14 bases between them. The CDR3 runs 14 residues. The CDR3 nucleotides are TGTGCCAGCAGCCCGGTGGGGCCAGGCAATGAGCAGTTCTTC. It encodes CASSPVGPGNEQFF.

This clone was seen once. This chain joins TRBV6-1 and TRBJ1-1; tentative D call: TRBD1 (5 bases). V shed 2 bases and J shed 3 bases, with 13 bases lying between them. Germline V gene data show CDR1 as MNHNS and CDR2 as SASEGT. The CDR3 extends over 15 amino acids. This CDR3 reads CASSELFRGYTEAFF. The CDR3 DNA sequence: TGTGCCAGCAGTGAACTATTTCGGGGCTACACTGAAGCTTTCTTT.

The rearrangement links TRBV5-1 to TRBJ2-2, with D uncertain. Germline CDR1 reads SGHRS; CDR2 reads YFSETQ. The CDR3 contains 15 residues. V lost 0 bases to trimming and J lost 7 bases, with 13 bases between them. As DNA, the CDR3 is TGCGCCAGCAGCTTGGGGCCGCGCACCGACGGGGAGCTGTTTTTT. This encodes CASSLGPRTDGELFF.

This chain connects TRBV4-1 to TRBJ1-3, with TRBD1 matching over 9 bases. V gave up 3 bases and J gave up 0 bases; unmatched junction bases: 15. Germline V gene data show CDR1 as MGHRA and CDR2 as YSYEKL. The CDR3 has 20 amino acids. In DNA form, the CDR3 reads TGCGCCAGCAGCCAGGAACCGGGACAGGGCTCCTTTATCTCTGGAAACACCATATATTTT. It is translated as CASSQEPGQGSFISGNTIYF.

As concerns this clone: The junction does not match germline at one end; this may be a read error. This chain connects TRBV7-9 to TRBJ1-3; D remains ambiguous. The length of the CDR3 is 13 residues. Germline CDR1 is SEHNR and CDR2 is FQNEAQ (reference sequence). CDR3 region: CGVEGISGNTIYF. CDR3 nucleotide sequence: TGCGGGGTCGAGGGCATCTCTGGAAACACCATATATTTT.

CDR3 sequence reads: CASSIEGRTQYF. The CDR3 region has the DNA TGTGCCAGTAGTATAGAGGGCAGGACCCAGTACTTC. This chain joins TRBV19 and TRBJ2-5, with unresolved D. Germline V lookup: CDR1 LNHDA, CDR2 SQIVND (reference sequence). CDR3 length: 12 amino acids. Trimming pared 0 bases from V and 7 bases from J, leaving 6 bases between.

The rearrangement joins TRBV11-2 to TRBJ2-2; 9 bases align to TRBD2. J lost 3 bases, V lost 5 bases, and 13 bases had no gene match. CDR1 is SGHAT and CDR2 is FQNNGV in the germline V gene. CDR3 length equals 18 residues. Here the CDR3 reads CASSTRREGFYYTGELFF. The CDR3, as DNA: TGTGCCAGCAGCACCAGGCGGGAGGGCTTCTATTACACCGGGGAGCTGTTTTTT.

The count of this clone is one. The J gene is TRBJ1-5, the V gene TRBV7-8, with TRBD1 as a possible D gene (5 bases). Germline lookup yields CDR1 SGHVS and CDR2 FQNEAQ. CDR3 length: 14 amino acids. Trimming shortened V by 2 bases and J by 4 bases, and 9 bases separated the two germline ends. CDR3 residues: CASSLKTENQPQHF. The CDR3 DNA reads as TGTGCCAGCAGCTTAAAGACAGAAAATCAGCCCCAGCATTTT. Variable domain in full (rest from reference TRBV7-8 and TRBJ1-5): GAGVSQSPRYKVAKRGQDVALRCDPISGHVSLFWYQQALGQGPEFLTYFQNEAQLDKSGLPSDRFFAERPEGSVSTLKIQRTQQEDSAVYLCASSLKTENQPQHFGDGTRLSIL.